This passage covers 10 T cell receptor beta chains from one sample sequenced in a study of long-term antiretroviral therapy in people with HIV. This was the immunoSEQ v3.0 assay at survey level. Here immunoSEQ multiplex PCR was the method, and the copy in TCRdb shows in-frame clones only, minus some. The sample carries under 35,000 clones, around 94% recorded once. This specimen consisted of unsorted PBMCs, obtained around 5.4 years after starting antiretroviral therapy. The receptors were gathered from a woman between 45 and 65 years old with HIV.

The chain is built from TRBV10-3 and TRBJ1-6; the match to TRBD1 covers 7 bases. Germline CDR1 is ENHRY and CDR2 is SYGVKD. V was clipped by 8 bases and J by 9 bases; unmatched bases: 7. The CDR3 length is 13 residues. CDR3 region: CAIRQGIGSPLHF. The DNA of the CDR3 is TGTGCCATCCGACAGGGTATAGGTTCACCCCTCCACTTT.

The chain uses TRBV21-1 and TRBJ1-5; TRBD1 is the table's D call, not checked against the DNA. TRBV21-1 is a recognized pseudogene. This CDR3 contains 13 residues. The CDR3, as DNA: TGTGCCAGCAGCAATAGGGGATGTCAGCCCCAGCATTTT. It is translated as CASSNRGCQPQHF.

V usage is TRBV5-4 and J usage is TRBJ1-3; 7 bases are a match to TRBD1. The CDR3 consists of 16 residues. V trimming: 4 bases; J trimming: 0 bases; junction bases outside the gene matches: 7. The V gene's germline CDR1 is SGHNT and CDR2 YYREEE (reference sequence). This CDR3 reads CASSSGQASSGNTIYF. CDR3 in DNA: TGTGCCAGCAGCAGCGGACAGGCCTCCTCTGGAAACACCATATATTTT. Full variable domain (missing parts from reference TRBV5-4 and TRBJ1-3): ETGVTQSPTHLIKTRGQQVTLRCSSQSGHNTVSWYQQALGQGPQFIFQYYREEENGRGNFPPRFSGLQFPNYSSELNVNALELDDSALYLCASSSGQASSGNTIYFGEGSWLTVV.

The chain combines TRBV2 with TRBJ1-2, with D possibly being TRBD1 (5 bases). V lost 6 bases and J lost 2, with 19 bases in between. Per germline, CDR1 SNHLY and CDR2 FYNNEI. The CDR3 runs 16 residues. The CDR3 region has the DNA TGTGCCAGCAGACCCATCGACAGTAAAAGAAACTATGGCTACACCTTC. Protein sequence: CASRPIDSKRNYGYTF.

This chain connects TRBV27 to TRBJ1-1; D is unresolved. This CDR3 region has 13 residues. The V gene's germline CDR1 is MNHEY and CDR2 SMNVEV (reference sequence). V was trimmed by 2 bases and J by 2 bases, leaving 6 bases between them. The CDR3 protein is CASSLDGNTEAFF. The CDR3 DNA reads TGTGCCAGCAGTTTAGACGGAAACACTGAAGCTTTCTTT.

J is TRBJ1-5 and V is TRBV27, with D hard to call. V was clipped by 3 bases and J by 4 bases, with 4 bases between them. CDR3 length: 12 amino acids. The germline gives CDR1 MNHEY, CDR2 SMNVEV (reference sequence). CDR3 residues: CASSFYNQPQHF. CDR3 DNA sequence: TGTGCCAGCAGTTTCTATAATCAGCCCCAGCATTTT.

This chain uses TRBV25-1 with TRBJ2-7; 7 bases are a match to TRBD2. V gave up 2 bases and J gave up 5 bases; unmatched junction bases: 12. CDR3 length: 16 amino acids. The germline CDR1 and CDR2 sequences are MGHDK and SYGVNS. CDR3 region: CASSEPGRLPWHEQYF. CDR3 nucleotide sequence: TGTGCCAGCAGTGAACCCGGGAGGTTACCATGGCACGAGCAGTACTTC.

The J gene is TRBJ1-1, the V gene TRBV19; tentative D call: TRBD1 (6 bases). The CDR3 is 15 residues long. Deletions cut 4 bases from V and 4 bases from J, with 16 bases between. CDR1 LNHDA and CDR2 SQIVND come from the germline V gene (reference sequence). This chain's CDR3 is CASSRAGDLGTEAFF. The CDR3 DNA reads TGTGCCAGTAGTAGGGCAGGGGATCTTGGCACTGAAGCTTTCTTT.

V gene TRBV7-9 combines with J gene TRBJ2-7; 7 nucleotides line up with TRBD2. This CDR3 comprises 14 residues. CDR1 is SEHNR and CDR2 is FQNEAQ in the germline V gene (reference sequence). J lost 3 bases, V lost 2 bases, and 4 bases had no gene match. CDR3 sequence (DNA): TGTGCCAGCAGCTTATTCGGGGGGTTCTACGAGCAGTACTTC. Protein sequence: CASSLFGGFYEQYF. Together with reference TRBV7-9 and TRBJ2-7, the CDR3 gives the full variable domain: DTGVSQNPRHKITKRGQNVTFRCDPISEHNRLYWYRQTLGQGPEFLTYFQNEAQLEKSRLLSDRFSAERPKGSFSTLEIQRTEQGDSAMYLCASSLFGGFYEQYFGPGTRLTVT.

V and J are TRBV7-9 and TRBJ1-1; no firm D call. This CDR3 is 12 amino acids long. CDR1 SEHNR and CDR2 FQNEAQ come from the germline V gene (reference sequence). V dropped 0 bases and J dropped 5 bases, with 4 bases sitting between them. The CDR3 nucleotides read TGTGCCAGCAGCTTAGCAGGGACTGAAGCTTTCTTT. Translation gives CASSLAGTEAFF.